The text below deals with one T cell receptor beta chain. Its antigen is undetermined. Profiling relied on immunoSEQ multiplex PCR, and the TCRdb table lists in-frame clones only, not all of them. The sample has tens of thousands of clones; roughly 90% are singletons. This sample is drawn from a study of OX40 agonist ivuxolimab in advanced cancers. Findings and caveats of the study: It was also the case that some nonresponders had low normalized T-cell clonal expansion.

V lost 1 base and J 0 bases, leaving 12 bases between the germline ends. This CDR3 comprises 16 residues. The germline gives CDR1 MDHEN, CDR2 SYDVKM. The specimen comprised CD4+ or CD8+ T cells sorted from blood, sampled in a trial of the OX40 agonist ivuxolimab. The rearrangement uses TRBV28 and TRBJ2-5; D might be TRBD2 (7 bases). The sequence was collected from an adult with an advanced solid tumor such as melanoma, head and neck, liver or kidney cancer. The CDR3 here is CASSLLGGGYQETQYF. The CDR3 bases are TGTGCCAGCAGTTTATTGGGAGGGGGGTACCAAGAGACCCAGTACTTC.